A selection of T cell receptor beta chains follows, all from one sample in a study of beta chain features in type 1 diabetes. Sequencing used immunoSEQ multiplex PCR; TCRdb keeps in-frame clones, though not all of them. The sample consists of over 150,000 clones, about 8.1% of them appearing once. The specimen was central memory CD4+ T cells from blood. All receptors come from a man in his late teens or twenties in good health. Each CDR3 is given with its conserved first and last residue. The D gene is left open where the match is weak. The listing skips clone size in some rows; elsewhere it reads once, few, many or a size class.

J	D	V	size	DNA	CDR3
TRBJ2-7	TRBD1	TRBV5-4	few	TGTGCCAGCACGACCCCGGAGACAGGGCTACACAAGCAGTACTTC	CASTTPETGLHKQYF
TRBJ2-7	NA	TRBV23-1	NA	TGCGCCACCGGCGGCTCCTACGAGCAGTACTTC	CATGGSYEQYF
TRBJ1-1	TRBD1	TRBV6-6	NA	TGTGCCAGCAGTTGGAGTACAGGGGGGGCTATGAAGGCTTTCTTT	CASSWSTGGAMKAFF
TRBJ2-1	TRBD2	TRBV6-5	many	TGTGCCAGCAGTTACACCCAGACTAGCGGGGGCAATGAGCAGTTCTTC	CASSYTQTSGGNEQFF
TRBJ2-1	TRBD2	TRBV7-9	few	TGTGCCAGCAGCCGGACTAGCGGGAATGAGCAGTTCTTC	CASSRTSGNEQFF
TRBJ2-3	TRBD1	TRBV28	few	TGTGCCAGCAGGCAAGCCGGGACAGGGGGCGTCGCAGATACGCAGTATTTT	CASRQAGTGGVADTQYF
TRBJ2-3	NA	TRBV7-2	many	TGTGCCAGCAGCTTCTCGGACATAACCACAGATACGCAGTATTTT	CASSFSDITTDTQYF
TRBJ2-6	NA	TRBV6-5	NA	TGTGCCAGCAGCGCCACATGGGGGGCCAACGTCCTGACTTTC	CASSATWGANVLTF
TRBJ2-7	NA	TRBV27	few	TGTGCCAGCAGTTTATCGTTGGTCAGGGTGGACGAGCAGTACTTC	CASSLSLVRVDEQYF
TRBJ1-5	NA	TRBV2	NA	TGTGCCAGCAAGGCACTAGCCAATCAGCCCCAGCATTTT	CASKALANQPQHF
TRBJ2-5	NA	TRBV14	NA	TGTGCCAGCAGCCAATCCTCGGGGTACCAAGAGACCCAGTACTTC	CASSQSSGYQETQYF
TRBJ2-5	TRBD2	TRBV7-6	few	TGTGCCAGCAGCTTTGCGGGGGAAGAGACCCAGTACTTC	CASSFAGEETQYF
TRBJ2-1	TRBD1	TRBV7-3	NA	TGTGCCAGCAGCTTGACAGGGAGCTCCTACAATGAGCAGTTCTTC	CASSLTGSSYNEQFF
TRBJ2-1	NA	TRBV9	few	TGTGCCAGCAGCGTCCTAGGGGATGCGCTTAGGAATGAGCAGTTCTTC	CASSVLGDALRNEQFF
TRBJ1-5	TRBD1	TRBV6-1	few	TGTGCCAGCAGTGACCTGGGACAGGGGGTTAATCAGCCCCAGCATTTT	CASSDLGQGVNQPQHF
TRBJ1-4	NA	TRBV5-1	NA	TGCGCCAGCAGCTGGAGGGGCTCGGGTAATGAAAAACTGTTTTTT	CASSWRGSGNEKLFF
TRBJ2-6	TRBD1	TRBV18	few	TGTGCCAGCTCACCGAGGGACAGCTACCTGCCTGGGGCCAACGTCCTGACTTTC	CASSPRDSYLPGANVLTF
TRBJ2-1	TRBD2	TRBV28	few	TGTGCCAGCAGAGAGCGGGAGGGCAATGAGCAGTTCTTC	CASREREGNEQFF
TRBJ2-3	NA	TRBV18	many	TGTGCCAGCTCACCCCCGGGGGCAGATACGCAGTATTTT	CASSPPGADTQYF
TRBJ1-2	NA	TRBV30	NA	TGTGCCTGGACCCTCTGGGGCAGAACCAACTATGGCTACACCTTC	CAWTLWGRTNYGYTF
TRBJ1-5	TRBD1	TRBV2	few	TGTGCCAGCAACATCCTCAGGGGGCAGGGGAGCAATCAGCCCCAGCATTTT	CASNILRGQGSNQPQHF
TRBJ2-1	TRBD2	TRBV6-5	NA	TGTGCCACCTGTAGCGGGGACTCCTACAATGAGCAGTTCTTC	CATCSGDSYNEQFF
TRBJ1-5	NA	TRBV4-1	NA	TGCGCCAGCAGCCAACGCCCTCGGACAGCCGACAATCAGCCCCAGCATTTT	CASSQRPRTADNQPQHF
TRBJ1-1	NA	TRBV7-9	NA	TGTGCCAGCACCCTTAGTTGGGGGGACACTGAAGCTTTCTTT	CASTLSWGDTEAFF
TRBJ1-5	NA	TRBV28	many	TGTGCCAGCAAACGGGGGGTAGGTCAGCCCCAGCATTTT	CASKRGVGQPQHF
TRBJ2-5	NA	TRBV9	few	TGTGCCAGCAGCGTAGCCATCGGGTACCAAGAGACCCAGTACTTC	CASSVAIGYQETQYF
TRBJ1-2	NA	TRBV27	few	TGTGCCAGCAGTCCGGACTTGTTCTACGGCTACACCTTC	CASSPDLFYGYTF
TRBJ1-1	NA	TRBV7-3	few	TGTGCCAGCAGCTTAGGCCCGGGGGCTGAAGCTTTCTTT	CASSLGPGAEAFF
TRBJ1-4	TRBD1	TRBV4-2	few	TGTGCCAGCAGCCAAGATAGGGACAGGGGGCGGAAACTGTTTTTT	CASSQDRDRGRKLFF
TRBJ1-1	NA	TRBV11-1	NA	TGTGCCAGCAGCTTAGCCAGGAACACTGAAGCTTTCTTT	CASSLARNTEAFF
TRBJ2-7	TRBD2	TRBV30	NA	TGTGCCTGGAGTAGGCTAGCGGGAGCCATGGATTTAAAGGAGCAGTACTTC	CAWSRLAGAMDLKEQYF
TRBJ1-4	TRBD1	TRBV6-6	many	TGTGCCAGCAGTTACGGGACAGGTGAAAAACTGTTTTTT	CASSYGTGEKLFF
TRBJ2-5	TRBD1	TRBV6-6	many	TGTGCCAGCAGGGCCGGGACAGTCGGGAAGACCCAGTACTTC	CASRAGTVGKTQYF
TRBJ1-6	NA	TRBV18	few	TGTGCCAGCTCACCAACGGGGAACTATAATTCACCCCTCCACTTT	CASSPTGNYNSPLHF
TRBJ2-7	TRBD1	TRBV28	NA	TGTGCCAGCAGTGGGGACAGGGCGGAAGGGGCCTACGAGCAGTACTTC	CASSGDRAEGAYEQYF
TRBJ1-1	NA	TRBV11-2	few	TGTGCCAGCAGCTTAGGCGGACAGCAGAACACTGAAGCTTTCTTT	CASSLGGQQNTEAFF
TRBJ2-7	NA	TRBV6-6	few	TGTGCCAGCAGTTACGGCGGCAGTCGCTACGAGCAGTACTTC	CASSYGGSRYEQYF
TRBJ1-2	NA	TRBV7-9	many	TGTGCCAGCAGCCCCCAGGCAGGGGTCGGCTACACCTTC	CASSPQAGVGYTF
TRBJ1-2	NA	TRBV6-5	NA	TGTGCCAGCAACAACCAGGGGAATGGCTACACCTTC	CASNNQGNGYTF
TRBJ2-3	NA	TRBV7-2	few	TGTGCCAGCAGCTCCCAACAGGGTGATACGCAGTATTTT	CASSSQQGDTQYF
TRBJ1-2	NA	TRBV5-4	few	TGTGCCAGCAGCTTGGCTGTCCCGGAGGATGGCTACACCTTC	CASSLAVPEDGYTF